Shown below are 18 T cell receptor beta chains from a single sample sequenced in a study of T cell clonotyping in hematopoietic cell transplantation. Measured with immunoSEQ multiplex PCR; TCRdb has only the in-frame clones, and not every one. The data contain 5,700 or so clones, 66% of them singletons. This sample comprised PBMCs, obtained 180 days after allogeneic stem cell transplant. These receptors all come from a male patient aged 45 to 59 who had an allogeneic stem cell transplant from an unrelated donor, so the T cells may come from the graft donor. Some clones in this sample may be carry-over from other donors' samples.

The rearrangement joins TRBV19 to TRBJ1-1; D gene uncertain. CDR1 is LNHDA and CDR2 is SQIVND in the germline V gene (reference sequence). CDR3 size: 14 residues. V lost 5 bases, J lost 1 base, and 11 bases lay in between. The CDR3 region is CASSPPPGNTEAFF. Written as DNA, the CDR3 is TGTGCCAGTAGTCCCCCCCCGGGGAACACTGAAGCTTTCTTT.

This chain links TRBV19 with TRBJ1-4; the D gene is possibly TRBD1 (5 bases). Trimming removed 4 bases at V and 0 bases at J, with 12 bases between. CDR3 length: 16 residues. The germline CDR1 and CDR2 sequences are LNHDA and SQIVND (reference sequence). CDR3: CASSKGTLSTNEKLFF. The CDR3 DNA sequence: TGTGCCAGTAGTAAAGGGACTCTATCAACTAATGAAAAACTGTTTTTT.

This clone came up once. The rearrangement links TRBV27 to TRBJ2-7, with 9 bases matching TRBD2. The ends lost 2 bases at V and 3 bases at J; junction bases unmatched: 2. The CDR3 has 14 amino acids. Germline V gene lookup returns CDR1 MNHEY and CDR2 SMNVEV (reference sequence). The CDR3 region is CASSLLAGHYEQYF. For the CDR3, the DNA is TGTGCCAGCAGTTTACTAGCGGGGCACTACGAGCAGTACTTC.

By proportion, this clone is large (0.1 to 1%). V usage is TRBV27 and J usage is TRBJ1-5; D may be TRBD1 (6 bases). This CDR3 is built from 14 residues. CDR1 MNHEY and CDR2 SMNVEV come from the germline V gene (reference sequence). Trimming removed 4 bases from V and 6 bases from J, with 13 bases in between. Here the CDR3 reads CASSWGAEGQPQHF. The CDR3 coding sequence is TGTGCCAGCAGTTGGGGGGCGGAGGGTCAGCCCCAGCATTTT.

CDR3 bases: TGTGCCAGCAGCATCCAAGGATATAGCAATCAGCCCCAGCATTTT. This gives the protein CASSIQGYSNQPQHF. The J gene is TRBJ1-5, the V gene TRBV4-2; D uncertain. Germline V CDR1 and CDR2: LGHNA, YNFKEQ. The CDR3 sequence is 15 residues long. Trimming shortened V by 5 bases and J by 0 bases, and 11 bases separated the two germline ends.

The rearrangement joins TRBV14 to TRBJ2-7; D is tentatively TRBD1 or TRBD2 (5 bases each). The V gene lost 1 base and the J gene lost 5 bases, with 12 bases spanning the gap. The CDR3 loop spans 14 amino acids. The V gene's germline CDR1 is SGHDN and CDR2 FVKESK. This CDR3 reads CASSQVVGDHEQYF. The CDR3 DNA reads TGTGCCAGCAGCCAAGTGGTAGGGGACCACGAGCAGTACTTC. The whole variable domain, remainder taken from reference TRBV14 and TRBJ2-7, is EAGVTQFPSHSVIEKGQTVTLRCDPISGHDNLYWYRRVMGKEIKFLLHFVKESKQDESGMPNNRFLAERTGGTYSTLKVQPAELEDSGVYFCASSQVVGDHEQYFGPGTRLTVT.

The rearrangement joins TRBV28 to TRBJ2-1; 9 bases map to TRBD2. Trimming at V came to 1 base and at J to 6 bases, leaving 16 bases not matched to a gene. CDR1 is MDHEN, CDR2 SYDVKM, per germline. The CDR3 sequence is 19 residues long. CDR3 loop: CASSLFVRRPGREGNEQFF. The DNA of the CDR3 is TGTGCCAGCAGTTTATTCGTTCGAAGACCCGGGCGGGAGGGCAATGAGCAGTTCTTC.

The chain carries TRBV9 and TRBJ1-2; 7 bases map to TRBD1. V shed 3 bases and J 1 base; nucleotides not matched to a gene: 9. The germline V gene encodes CDR1 SGDLS and CDR2 YYNGEE. The CDR3 runs 16 residues. In DNA form, the CDR3 reads TGTGCCAGCAGCGCTGGGGACAGTTTTTTTAACTATGGCTACACCTTC. This sequence encodes CASSAGDSFFNYGYTF.

The chain joins TRBV9 to TRBJ2-3, with TRBD2 matching over 8 bases. Unmatched junction bases numbered 14, after V lost 0 bases and J lost 5 bases. From germline, CDR1 is SGDLS and CDR2 YYNGEE. The CDR3 runs 18 residues. This CDR3 reads CASSVVGTSGGPGDTQYF. The DNA of the CDR3 is TGTGCCAGCAGCGTAGTGGGAACTAGCGGAGGTCCGGGAGATACGCAGTATTTT.

The chain joins TRBV19 to TRBJ1-1; D is uncertain. The V gene's germline CDR1 is LNHDA and CDR2 SQIVND (reference sequence). The CDR3 runs 14 residues. The V gene lost 5 bases and the J gene lost 1 base, with 11 bases spanning the gap. CDR3 loop: CASSADHGNTEAFF. The CDR3, as DNA: TGTGCCAGTAGTGCTGATCATGGGAACACTGAAGCTTTCTTT.

In its sample, this clone was seen once. V usage is TRBV28 and J usage is TRBJ1-1; TRBD1 aligns across 10 bases. J gave up 0 bases and V 4 bases, and 2 bases lay outside the gene matches. The CDR3 is 15 residues long. Germline CDR1 and CDR2: MDHEN and SYDVKM. In DNA, the CDR3 is TGTGCCAGCAGTTGGGACAGGGGAATGAACACTGAAGCTTTCTTT. This encodes CASSWDRGMNTEAFF.

Only one count was recorded for this clone. This sequence joins TRBV2 and TRBJ1-5; no clear D. CDR1 SNHLY and CDR2 FYNNEI come from the germline V gene. CDR3 length equals 13 residues. Between the trimmed V and J ends, which lost 1 base and 5 bases, there was a span of 6 bases. CDR3 bases: TGTGCCAGCAGTGAAGGTGTTTATCAGCCCCAGCATTTT. Translating gives CASSEGVYQPQHF.

Only one count was recorded for this clone. CDR3 region: CASSLDGQANQPQHF. CDR3 DNA sequence: TGTGCCAGCAGCTTAGATGGGCAGGCCAATCAGCCCCAGCATTTT. This chain connects TRBV7-9 to TRBJ1-5, with D unresolved. Germline-derived CDR1 and CDR2 are SEHNR and FQNEAQ (reference sequence). V shed 1 base and J shed 3 bases, with 10 bases lying between them. The CDR3 spans 15 residues.

By its share, this clone is medium-sized. This chain uses TRBV4-3 with TRBJ1-2, with TRBD1 identical over 9 bases. V lost 0 bases to trimming and J lost 1 base; unmatched junction nucleotides: 3. Germline values: CDR1 LGHNA, CDR2 YSLEER. The CDR3 contains 16 residues. In DNA form, the CDR3 reads TGCGCCAGCAGCCAAGATGGGACAGGGATTAACTATGGCTACACCTTC. Amino acid sequence: CASSQDGTGINYGYTF.

This clone was detected a few times. The chain has TRBV4-1 and TRBJ2-1, with 10 nucleotides matching TRBD2. Unmatched junction bases numbered 3, after V lost 4 bases and J lost 3 bases. The CDR3 loop spans 15 amino acids. From germline, CDR1 is MGHRA and CDR2 YSYEKL. The CDR3, as DNA: TGCGCCAGCAGCCCAACTAGCGGGAACTACAATGAGCAGTTCTTC. Its translation: CASSPTSGNYNEQFF.

This clone was observed a few times. This chain uses TRBV4-3 with TRBJ2-2, with D perhaps TRBD1 (5 bases). Trimming removed 0 bases at V and 5 bases at J, with 13 bases between. CDR1 and CDR2 from the germline V gene are LGHNA and YSLEER. The CDR3 has 16 amino acids. The CDR3 sequence: CASSQDRQLLTGELFF. As DNA, the CDR3 is TGCGCCAGCAGCCAAGATAGACAGCTACTTACCGGGGAGCTGTTTTTT.

In its sample, this clone was seen a few times. The chain combines TRBV7-2 with TRBJ1-1, with TRBD1 identical over 10 bases. Germline loops: CDR1 SGHTA, CDR2 FQGNSA. The J segment lost 4 bases and the V segment lost 1 base, leaving 3 bases of the junction unmatched. The CDR3 length is 15 residues. In DNA form, the CDR3 reads TGTGCCAGCAGCTTAGGGGGACAGGGGCGCACTGAAGCTTTCTTT. This codes for CASSLGGQGRTEAFF.

The rearrangement joins TRBV10-2 to TRBJ1-1, with D unclear. Germline V CDR1 and CDR2: WSHSY, SAAADI. V lost 2 bases, J lost 1 base, and 5 bases lay in between. This CDR3 comprises 13 residues. For the CDR3, the DNA is TGCGCCAGCAGTGAGCAGGAGAACACTGAAGCTTTCTTT. It translates to CASSEQENTEAFF.